Described below is a single T cell receptor (beta chain) sequence and its context. Its matching antigen is unknown. The sample belongs to a study of glioma-infiltrating T cells after dendritic cell vaccination. Study-level points and caveats: Higher TCR clonality did not directly relate to longer survival.

Noted time point: after dendritic cell vaccination, including at tumor progression/relapse. The immunoSEQ assay amplified TCRB CDR3 from up to 2 ug DNA. Primers: 60 V beta forward and 13 J beta reverse. Generated by immunoSEQ multiplex PCR, the TCRdb table keeps only in-frame clones and is missing some. The data contain around 60,000 clones, about 85% of them seen just once; the ten biggest clones take up roughly 8.5%. V was cut by 3 bases and J by 0 bases, with 13 bases left in between. Germline V gives CDR1 MNHEY, CDR2 SMNVEV (reference sequence). The CDR3 totals 16 residues. The sample in question was blood, obtained after dendritic cell vaccination. J is TRBJ2-3 and V is TRBV27; D possibly corresponds to TRBD1 (6 bases). This receptor was identified in a human donor with glioblastoma. In DNA, the CDR3 is TGTGCCAGCAGTTTTTGGGGGACAACTAGCACAGATACGCAGTATTTT. The encoded protein is CASSFWGTTSTDTQYF.